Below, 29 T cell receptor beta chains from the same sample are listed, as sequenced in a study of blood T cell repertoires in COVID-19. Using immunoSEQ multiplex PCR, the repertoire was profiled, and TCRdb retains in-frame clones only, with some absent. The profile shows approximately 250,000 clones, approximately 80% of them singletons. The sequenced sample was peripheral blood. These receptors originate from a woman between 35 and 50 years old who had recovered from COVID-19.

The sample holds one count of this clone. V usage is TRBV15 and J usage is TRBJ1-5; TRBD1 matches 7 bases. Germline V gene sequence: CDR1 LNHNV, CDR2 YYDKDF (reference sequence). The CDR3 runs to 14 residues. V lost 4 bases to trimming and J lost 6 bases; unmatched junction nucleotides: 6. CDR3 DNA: TGTGCCACCAGCAACACGGGGGACAGTCAGCCCCAGCATTTT. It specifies CATSNTGDSQPQHF.

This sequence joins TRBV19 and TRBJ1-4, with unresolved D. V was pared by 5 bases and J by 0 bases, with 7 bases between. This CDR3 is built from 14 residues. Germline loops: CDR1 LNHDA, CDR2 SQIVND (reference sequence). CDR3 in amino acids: CASSFRATNEKLFF. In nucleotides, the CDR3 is TGTGCCAGTAGTTTCCGTGCAACTAATGAAAAACTGTTTTTT. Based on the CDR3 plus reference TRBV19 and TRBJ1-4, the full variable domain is DGGITQSPKYLFRKEGQNVTLSCEQNLNHDAMYWYRQDPGQGLRLIYYSQIVNDFQKGDIAEGYSVSREKKESFPLTVTSAQKNPTAFYLCASSFRATNEKLFFGSGTQLSVL.

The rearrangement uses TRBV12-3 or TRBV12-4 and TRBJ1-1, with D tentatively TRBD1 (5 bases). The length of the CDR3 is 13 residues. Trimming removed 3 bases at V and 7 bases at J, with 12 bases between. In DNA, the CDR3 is TGTGCCAGCAGTTTTCGGGGGGGGGATGAAGCTTTCTTT. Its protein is CASSFRGGDEAFF.

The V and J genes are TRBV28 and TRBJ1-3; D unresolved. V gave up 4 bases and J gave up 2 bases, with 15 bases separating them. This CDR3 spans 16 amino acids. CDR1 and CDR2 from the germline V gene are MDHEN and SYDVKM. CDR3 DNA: TGTGCCAGCAGTTCATCCGGGGAAGCGACTGGAAACACCATATATTTT. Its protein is CASSSSGEATGNTIYF.

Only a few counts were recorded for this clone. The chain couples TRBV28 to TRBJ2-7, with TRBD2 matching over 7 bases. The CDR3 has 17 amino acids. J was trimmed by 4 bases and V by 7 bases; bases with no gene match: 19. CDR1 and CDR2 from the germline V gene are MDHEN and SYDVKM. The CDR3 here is CASTTPPGLKDTYEQYF. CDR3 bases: TGTGCCAGCACGACGCCCCCGGGACTAAAGGACACATACGAGCAGTACTTC.

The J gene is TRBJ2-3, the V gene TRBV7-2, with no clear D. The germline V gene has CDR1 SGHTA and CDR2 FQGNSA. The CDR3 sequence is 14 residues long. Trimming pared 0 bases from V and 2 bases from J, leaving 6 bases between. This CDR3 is CASSLAAATDTQYF. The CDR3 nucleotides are TGTGCCAGCAGCTTAGCCGCGGCCACAGATACGCAGTATTTT.

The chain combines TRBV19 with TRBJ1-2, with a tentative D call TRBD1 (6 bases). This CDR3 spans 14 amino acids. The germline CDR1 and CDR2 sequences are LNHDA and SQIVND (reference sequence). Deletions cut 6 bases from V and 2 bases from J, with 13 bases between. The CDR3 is CASSFRGKNYGYTF. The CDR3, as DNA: TGTGCCAGTAGCTTCAGGGGAAAAAACTATGGCTACACCTTC. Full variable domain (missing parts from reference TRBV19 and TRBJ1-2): DGGITQSPKYLFRKEGQNVTLSCEQNLNHDAMYWYRQDPGQGLRLIYYSQIVNDFQKGDIAEGYSVSREKKESFPLTVTSAQKNPTAFYLCASSFRGKNYGYTFGSGTRLTVV.

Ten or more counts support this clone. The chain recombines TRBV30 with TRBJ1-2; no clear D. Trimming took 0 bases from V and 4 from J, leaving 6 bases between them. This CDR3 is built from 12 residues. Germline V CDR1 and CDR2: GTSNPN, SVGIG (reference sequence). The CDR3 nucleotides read TGTGCCTGGAGTGTACGGTCCTATGGCTACACCTTC. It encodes CAWSVRSYGYTF.

Here the CDR3 DNA reads TGTGCCAGCAGCCTCGGGGGACAGCCCCAGCATTTT. Translated, it gives CASSLGGQPQHF. This chain links TRBV28 with TRBJ1-5, with D perhaps matching TRBD1 (5 bases). This CDR3 is 12 amino acids long. The germline gives CDR1 MDHEN, CDR2 SYDVKM. V was clipped by 6 bases and J by 7 bases, with 10 bases between them.

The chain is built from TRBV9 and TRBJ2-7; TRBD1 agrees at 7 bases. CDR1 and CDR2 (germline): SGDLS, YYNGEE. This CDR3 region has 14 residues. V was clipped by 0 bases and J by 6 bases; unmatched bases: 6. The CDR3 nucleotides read TGTGCCAGCAGCGTAGGCTTACAGGGGAGCGAGCAGTACTTC. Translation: CASSVGLQGSEQYF.

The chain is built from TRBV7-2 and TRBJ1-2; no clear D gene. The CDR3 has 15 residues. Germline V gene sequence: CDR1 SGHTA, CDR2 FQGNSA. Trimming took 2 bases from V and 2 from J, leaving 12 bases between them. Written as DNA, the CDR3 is TGTGCCAGCAGCTTAATAGATGGGCAGAACTATGGCTACACCTTC. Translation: CASSLIDGQNYGYTF.

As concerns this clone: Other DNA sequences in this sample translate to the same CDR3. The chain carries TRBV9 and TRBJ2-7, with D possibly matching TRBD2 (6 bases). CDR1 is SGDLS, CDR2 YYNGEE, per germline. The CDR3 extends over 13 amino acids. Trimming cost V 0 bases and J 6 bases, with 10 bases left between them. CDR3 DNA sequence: TGTGCCAGCAGCGTAGGGGGCGGGGCCGAGCAGTACTTC. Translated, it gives CASSVGGGAEQYF.

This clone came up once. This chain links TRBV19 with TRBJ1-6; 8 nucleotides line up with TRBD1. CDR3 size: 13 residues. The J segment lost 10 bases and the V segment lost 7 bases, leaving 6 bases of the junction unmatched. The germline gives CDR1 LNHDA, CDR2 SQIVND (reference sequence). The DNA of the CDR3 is TGTGCCAGTATGACAGGGGAGGGATCACCCCTCCACTTT. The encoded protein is CASMTGEGSPLHF. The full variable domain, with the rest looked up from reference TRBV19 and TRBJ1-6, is DGGITQSPKYLFRKEGQNVTLSCEQNLNHDAMYWYRQDPGQGLRLIYYSQIVNDFQKGDIAEGYSVSREKKESFPLTVTSAQKNPTAFYLCASMTGEGSPLHFGNGTRLTVT.

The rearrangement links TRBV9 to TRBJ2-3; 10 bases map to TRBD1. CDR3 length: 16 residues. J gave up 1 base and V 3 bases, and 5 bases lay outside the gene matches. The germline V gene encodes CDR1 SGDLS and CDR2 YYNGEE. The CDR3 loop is CASSAPGTGGTDTQYF. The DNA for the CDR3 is TGTGCCAGCAGCGCCCCCGGGACAGGGGGCACAGATACGCAGTATTTT. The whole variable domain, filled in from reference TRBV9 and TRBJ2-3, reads DSGVTQTPKHLITATGQRVTLRCSPRSGDLSVYWYQQSLDQGLQFLIQYYNGEERAKGNILERFSAQQFPDLHSELNLSSLELGDSALYFCASSAPGTGGTDTQYFGPGTRLTVL.

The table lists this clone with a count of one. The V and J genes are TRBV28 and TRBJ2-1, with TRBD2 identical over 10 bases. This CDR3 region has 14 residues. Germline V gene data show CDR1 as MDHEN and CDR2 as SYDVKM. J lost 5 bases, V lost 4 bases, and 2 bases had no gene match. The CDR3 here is CASSSGTSDNEQFF. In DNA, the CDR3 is TGTGCCAGCAGTTCCGGGACTAGCGACAATGAGCAGTTCTTC.

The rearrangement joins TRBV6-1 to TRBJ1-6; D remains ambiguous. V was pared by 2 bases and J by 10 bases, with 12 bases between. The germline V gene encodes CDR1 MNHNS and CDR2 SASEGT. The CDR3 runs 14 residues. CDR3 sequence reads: CASSESTVLSPLHF. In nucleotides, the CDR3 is TGTGCCAGCAGTGAATCCACGGTTTTGTCACCCCTCCACTTT.

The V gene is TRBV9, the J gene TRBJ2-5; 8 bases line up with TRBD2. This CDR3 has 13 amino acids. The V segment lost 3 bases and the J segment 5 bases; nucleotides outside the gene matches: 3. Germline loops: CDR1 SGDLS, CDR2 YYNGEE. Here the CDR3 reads CASSARLAETQYF. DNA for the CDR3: TGTGCCAGCAGCGCCCGACTAGCGGAGACCCAGTACTTC.

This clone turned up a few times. The CDR3 coding sequence is TGTGCCAGCAGCAAACGTCCAGGGGGCACGAACACTGAAGCTTTCTTT. Its translation: CASSKRPGGTNTEAFF. The chain combines TRBV7-2 with TRBJ1-1, with TRBD1 matching over 8 bases. This CDR3 is built from 16 residues. Germline CDR1 SGHTA, CDR2 FQGNSA. J was trimmed by 1 base and V by 5 bases; bases with no gene match: 9. Filled out from reference TRBV7-2 and TRBJ1-1, the complete variable domain reads GAGVSQSPSNKVTEKGKDVELRCDPISGHTALYWYRQSLGQGLEFLIYFQGNSAPDKSGLPSDRFSAERTGGSVSTLTIQRTQQEDSAVYLCASSKRPGGTNTEAFFGQGTRLTVV.

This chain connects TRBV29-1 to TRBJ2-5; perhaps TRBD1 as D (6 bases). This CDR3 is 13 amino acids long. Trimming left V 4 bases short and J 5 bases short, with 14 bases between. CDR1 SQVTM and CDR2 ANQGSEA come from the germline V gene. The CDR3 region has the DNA TGCAGCGTTGTATCAGGGGCCGGGGAGACCCAGTACTTC. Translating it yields CSVVSGAGETQYF. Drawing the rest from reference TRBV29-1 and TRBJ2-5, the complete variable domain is SAVISQKPSRDICQRGTSLTIQCQVDSQVTMMFWYRQQPGQSLTLIATANQGSEATYESGFVIDKFPISRPNLTFSTLTVSNMSPEDSSIYLCSVVSGAGETQYFGPGTRLLVL.

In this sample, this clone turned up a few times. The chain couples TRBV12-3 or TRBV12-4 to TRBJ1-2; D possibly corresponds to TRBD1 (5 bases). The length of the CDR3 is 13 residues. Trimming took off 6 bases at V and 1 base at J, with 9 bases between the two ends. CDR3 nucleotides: TGTGCCAGCAGGCTACAGGTTAACTATGGCTACACCTTC. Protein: CASRLQVNYGYTF.

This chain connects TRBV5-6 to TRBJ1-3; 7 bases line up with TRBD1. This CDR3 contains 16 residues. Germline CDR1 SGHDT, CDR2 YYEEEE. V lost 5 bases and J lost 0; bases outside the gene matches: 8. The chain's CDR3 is CASRVTGAGSGNTIYF. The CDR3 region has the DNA TGTGCCAGCAGGGTAACAGGGGCCGGCTCTGGAAACACCATATATTTT.

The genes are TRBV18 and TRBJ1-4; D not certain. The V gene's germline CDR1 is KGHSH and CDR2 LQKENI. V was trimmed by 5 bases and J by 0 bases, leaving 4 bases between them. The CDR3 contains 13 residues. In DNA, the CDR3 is TGTGCCAGCTCAGTAGCAACTAATGAAAAACTGTTTTTT. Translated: CASSVATNEKLFF.

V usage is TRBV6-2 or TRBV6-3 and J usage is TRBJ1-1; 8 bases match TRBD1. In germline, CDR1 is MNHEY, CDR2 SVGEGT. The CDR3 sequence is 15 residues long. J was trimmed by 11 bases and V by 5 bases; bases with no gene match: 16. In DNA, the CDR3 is TGTGCCAGCAGTCGTCAAGGGACAGGATTTTTGGGTGCTTTCTTT. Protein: CASSRQGTGFLGAFF.

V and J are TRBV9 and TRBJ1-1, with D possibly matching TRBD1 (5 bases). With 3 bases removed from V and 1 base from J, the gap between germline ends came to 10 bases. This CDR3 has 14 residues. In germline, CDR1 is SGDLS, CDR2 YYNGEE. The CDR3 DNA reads TGTGCCAGCAGCGCCACCCAGGGGAACACTGAAGCTTTCTTT. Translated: CASSATQGNTEAFF.

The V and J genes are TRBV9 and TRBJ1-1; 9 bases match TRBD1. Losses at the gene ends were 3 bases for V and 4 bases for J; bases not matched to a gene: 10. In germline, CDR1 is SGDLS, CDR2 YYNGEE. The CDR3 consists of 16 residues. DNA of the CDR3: TGTGCCAGCAGCGCCACAGGGGGCGCATTAACCACTGAAGCTTTCTTT. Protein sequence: CASSATGGALTTEAFF.

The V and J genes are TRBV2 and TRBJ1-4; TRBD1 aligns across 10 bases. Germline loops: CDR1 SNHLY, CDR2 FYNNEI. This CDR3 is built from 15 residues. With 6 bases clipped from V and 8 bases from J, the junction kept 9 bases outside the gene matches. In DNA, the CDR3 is TGTGCCAGCAGACCGACCGGGACAGGGGTCGAAAAACTGTTTTTT. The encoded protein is CASRPTGTGVEKLFF.

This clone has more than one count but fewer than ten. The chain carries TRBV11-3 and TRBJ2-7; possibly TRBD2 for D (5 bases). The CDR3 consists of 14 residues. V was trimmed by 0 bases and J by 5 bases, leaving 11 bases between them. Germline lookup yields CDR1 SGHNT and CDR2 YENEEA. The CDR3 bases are TGTGCCAGCAGCTTAGATGGCGGGCGCGACGAGCAGTACTTC. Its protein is CASSLDGGRDEQYF. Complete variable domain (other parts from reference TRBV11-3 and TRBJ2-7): EAGVVQSPRYKIIEKKQPVAFWCNPISGHNTLYWYLQNLGQGPELLIRYENEEAVDDSQLPKDRFSAERLKGVDSTLKIQPAELGDSAVYLCASSLDGGRDEQYFGPGTRLTVT.

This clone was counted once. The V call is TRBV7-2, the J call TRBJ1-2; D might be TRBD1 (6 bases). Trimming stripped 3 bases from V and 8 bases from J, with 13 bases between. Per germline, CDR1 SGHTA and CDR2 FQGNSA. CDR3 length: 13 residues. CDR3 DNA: TGTGCCAGCAGCTTCACAGGGCGGCGAGGCTACACCTTC. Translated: CASSFTGRRGYTF. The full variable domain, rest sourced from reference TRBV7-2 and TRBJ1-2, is GAGVSQSPSNKVTEKGKDVELRCDPISGHTALYWYRQSLGQGLEFLIYFQGNSAPDKSGLPSDRFSAERTGGSVSTLTIQRTQQEDSAVYLCASSFTGRRGYTFGSGTRLTVV.

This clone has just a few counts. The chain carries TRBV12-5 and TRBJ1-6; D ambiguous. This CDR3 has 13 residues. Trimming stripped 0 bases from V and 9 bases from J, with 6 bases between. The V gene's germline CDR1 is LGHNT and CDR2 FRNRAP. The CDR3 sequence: CASGLVEGSPLHF. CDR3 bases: TGTGCTAGTGGTTTGGTAGAGGGTTCACCCCTCCACTTT.